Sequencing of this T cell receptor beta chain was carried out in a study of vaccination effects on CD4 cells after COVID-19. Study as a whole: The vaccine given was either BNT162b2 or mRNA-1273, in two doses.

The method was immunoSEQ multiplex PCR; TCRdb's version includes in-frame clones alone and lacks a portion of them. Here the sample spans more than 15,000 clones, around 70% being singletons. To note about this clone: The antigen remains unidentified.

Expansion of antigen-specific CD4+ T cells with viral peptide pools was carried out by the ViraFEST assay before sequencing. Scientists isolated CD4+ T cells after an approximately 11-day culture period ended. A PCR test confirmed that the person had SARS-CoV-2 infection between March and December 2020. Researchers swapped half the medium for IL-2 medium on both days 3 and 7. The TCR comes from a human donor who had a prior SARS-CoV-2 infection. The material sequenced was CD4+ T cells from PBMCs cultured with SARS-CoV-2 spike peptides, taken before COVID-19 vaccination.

The CDR3 DNA reads as TGTGCCAGCATTAACGGGGCCAGCGCAGATACGCAGTATTTT. Translated, it gives CASINGASADTQYF. The chain links TRBV6-5 to TRBJ2-3, with D perhaps being TRBD1 or TRBD2 (5 bases each). Germline V gene data show CDR1 as MNHEY and CDR2 as SVGAGI. Trimming pared 7 bases from V and 4 bases from J, leaving 15 bases between. The length of the CDR3 is 14 residues.